This T cell receptor beta chain was sequenced during a study of blood T cell repertoires in COVID-19 (dated by TCRdb to between 2020 and 2021). About the study as a whole: Collaborator samples came from the United States, Italy and Spain and covered acute and convalescent phases of COVID-19. The material from the prospective study consisted of cDNA or gDNA derived from T cells, B-cell-depleted T cells, or PBMCs. The dataset comprised deeply sampled blood TCRbeta repertoires from subjects exposed to, actively infected with, or recovered from COVID-19. A freely available public database, intended as a resource for researchers studying the immune response to SARS-CoV-2, is where the repertoires were released. The samples were drawn from the first 160 participants of the ongoing ImmuneRACE study and from 950 to 1,500 subjects provided by 6 global collaborators. The sample metadata nearly always contained a de-identified subject ID, COVID-19 status, age in years and sex. HLA class I and class II types, where available, came from metadata supplied by the sample provider rather than from assay-based typing.

Taken from cysteine to phenylalanine, the CDR3 has 15 residues. The entry retains the CDR3 DNA only, 45 bases that are in frame from base 1. The junction carries 15 bases between V and J, which are trimmed by 0 bases and 7 bases respectively. For CDR1 and CDR2, the germline V gene (reference sequence) lists LGHDT and YNNKEL. The paper as a whole reports these results and caveats: The amount of clinical and demographic metadata varied by source and participant and was provided uncurated.

The immunoSEQ Assay, a bias-controlled multiplex PCR, was used to amplify TCRbeta CDR3 regions from genomic DNA. The study's processing was this. Nucleated cell counts per sample were estimated from amplification of reference gene primers within the assay. Sequence reads were collapsed and filtered to measure the absolute abundance of every unique TCRbeta CDR3 rearrangement. For each sample, productive Simpson clonality was calculated as the square root of Simpson's diversity index across productive rearrangements. TCRdb provides this immuneACCESS table in a form limited to in-frame rearrangements. Some clones are lacking; in checked studies, under half of them reflect an unresolved V gene, and why the rest are absent is not known. The DNA was the basis for D and trimming; V, J and clone size are from that table. The sample table shows 250,000 to 300,000 clones, and around 89% are seen once. Around 12% of the sample is held by the ten biggest clonotypes.

Each collaborating institution followed its own protocols to collect whole blood in K2EDTA tubes. For TCRbeta analysis, collaborator samples were shipped as frozen whole blood, as isolated PBMCs, or as DNA extracted from either sample type. The sample holds one count of this clone. The antigen this receptor binds is unknown. Base quality data are lacking; no much larger clone is found one base away. The clonotype comes from a woman aged 60 to 75 with acute or convalescent COVID-19. The rearranged chain carries TRBV3-1 (or the pseudogene TRBV3-2) and TRBJ1-2, and the D gene may be TRBD1, 6 bases matching. The sample comprised peripheral blood. Read as DNA, the sequence is TGTGCCAGCAGCCAAGAGGGGACATCGGGCTTTGGCTACACCTTC. This is translated as CASSQEGTSGFGYTF.